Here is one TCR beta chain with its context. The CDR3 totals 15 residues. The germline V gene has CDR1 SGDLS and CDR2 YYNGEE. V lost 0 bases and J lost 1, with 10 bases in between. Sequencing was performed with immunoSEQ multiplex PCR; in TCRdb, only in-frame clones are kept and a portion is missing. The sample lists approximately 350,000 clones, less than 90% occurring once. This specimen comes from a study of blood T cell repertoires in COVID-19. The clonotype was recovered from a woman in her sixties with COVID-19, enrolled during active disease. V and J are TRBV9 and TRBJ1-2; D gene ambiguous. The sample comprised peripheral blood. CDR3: CASSVEPGINYGYTF. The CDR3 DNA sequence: TGTGCCAGCAGCGTAGAGCCAGGAATTAACTATGGCTACACCTTC. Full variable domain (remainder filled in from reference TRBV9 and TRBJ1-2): DSGVTQTPKHLITATGQRVTLRCSPRSGDLSVYWYQQSLDQGLQFLIQYYNGEERAKGNILERFSAQQFPDLHSELNLSSLELGDSALYFCASSVEPGINYGYTFGSGTRLTVV.